The 14 T cell receptor beta chains given below trace back to one sample, sequenced in a study of metastatic and nonmetastatic thyroid tumors (TCRdb year 2020). The library was built by means of PCR. Sequenced using an Illumina HiSeq 4000. TCRdb took the public reads, trimmed them with fastp at Q25, ran MiXCR for clone calling and kept in-frame beta chains. For this sample the table gives 30,000 to 50,000 clones, of which 18% were detected only once. The ten most abundant clones make up approximately 15% of the sample. No patient had received any treatment before thyroid surgery. Specimen: tumor tissue. The receptor source for this set is a female donor with papillary thyroid cancer or a benign thyroid nodule (not recorded which). Some clones in this sample may be carry-over from other donors' samples.

This clone was observed a handful of times. This may be a read error: a much more frequent sequence differs by one nucleotide. The chain recombines TRBV7-7 with TRBJ2-1, with 9 nucleotides matching TRBD1. CDR1 is SSHAT, CDR2 FNYEAQ, per germline (reference sequence). The CDR3 runs 13 residues. Here the CDR3 DNA reads TGTGTTAGCAGCAGGACAGGGGCGAATGAGCAGTTCTTC. Protein product: CVSSRTGANEQFF. The entire variable domain, with the rest obtained from reference TRBV7-7 and TRBJ2-1, is as follows: GAGVSQSPRYKVTKRGQDVTLRCDPISSHATLYWYQQALGQGPEFLTYFNYEAQPDKSGLPSDRFSAERPEGSISTLTIQRTEQRDSAMYRCVSSRTGANEQFFGPGTRLTVL.

The sample holds a few counts of this clone. The V and J genes are TRBV6-1 and TRBJ2-7, with 9 positions matching TRBD2. CDR1 and CDR2 (germline): MNHNS, SASEGT. V was pared by 6 bases and J by 7 bases, with 16 bases of the junction left unmatched. The CDR3 has 16 amino acids. CDR3 sequence (DNA): TGTGCCAGCAGCACTCTAGGGGGGCGGGGGGGCCAAGAGCAGTACTTC. It codes for CASSTLGGRGGQEQYF.

The sample holds many counts of this clone. The chain employs TRBV4-1 and TRBJ1-1; no clear D gene. Per the germline V gene, CDR1 is MGHRA and CDR2 is YSYEKL. The CDR3 extends over 14 amino acids. V was clipped by 0 bases and J by 0 bases, with 5 bases between them. The DNA of the CDR3 is TGCGCCAGCAGCCAAGACACCCTGAACACTGAAGCTTTCTTT. Its translation is CASSQDTLNTEAFF.

In this sample, this clone turned up many times. The V and J genes are TRBV28 and TRBJ1-6; TRBD1 is a possible D gene (6 bases). Germline lookup yields CDR1 MDHEN and CDR2 SYDVKM. There are 14 residues in the CDR3. The ends were cut back, 6 bases at V and 11 bases at J, with 17 bases in the middle. The CDR3 region is CASSRRGGTPPLHF. CDR3 DNA: TGTGCCAGCAGCCGTAGGGGGGGTACTCCACCCCTCCACTTT.

In DNA, the CDR3 is TGTGCCACTAAGGGAGACGAAAAACTGTTTTTT. Its translation: CATKGDEKLFF. The gene calls are TRBV30 and TRBJ1-4; D call uncertain. The ends were cut back, 8 bases at V and 8 bases at J, with 12 bases in the middle. The germline CDR1 and CDR2 sequences are GTSNPN and SVGIG (reference sequence). This CDR3 is built from 11 residues.

This clone has more than one count but fewer than ten. The chain combines TRBV28 with TRBJ2-1; D gene unclear. The V end lost 5 bases, the J end lost 2 bases, and 10 bases lay between the germline ends. The CDR3 spans 14 residues. The germline CDR1 and CDR2 sequences are MDHEN and SYDVKM. The DNA of the CDR3 is TGTGCCAGCAGTGGTTTAGTAACCTACAATGAGCAGTTCTTC. This encodes CASSGLVTYNEQFF.

This clone was observed a handful of times. The chain has TRBV28 and TRBJ2-1; TRBD2 agrees at 7 bases. Germline values: CDR1 MDHEN, CDR2 SYDVKM. With 7 bases clipped from V and 5 bases from J, the junction kept 14 bases outside the gene matches. This CDR3 comprises 16 residues. The chain's CDR3 is CASMGLSRFPDNEQFF. For the CDR3, the DNA is TGTGCCAGCATGGGACTATCTCGTTTTCCGGACAATGAGCAGTTCTTC.

Ten or more counts support this clone. The same CDR3 is also encoded by other DNA sequences in this sample. The chain employs TRBV16 and TRBJ2-2; D unresolved. CDR3 size: 14 residues. Germline loops: CDR1 KGHSY, CDR2 FQNENV. Trimming took 4 bases from V and 1 from J, leaving 7 bases between them. DNA of the CDR3: TGTGCCAGCAGCCCCCGCGGGAACACCGGGGAGCTGTTTTTT. It codes for CASSPRGNTGELFF.

This clone was recorded at least ten times. This chain connects TRBV18 to TRBJ2-1, with D unclear. V lost 0 bases and J lost 4, with 4 bases in between. The CDR3 sequence is 13 residues long. The germline gives CDR1 KGHSH, CDR2 LQKENI. This CDR3 is CASSPPGYNEQFF. The DNA for the CDR3 is TGTGCCAGCTCACCACCCGGATACAATGAGCAGTTCTTC.

This clone was observed a few times. This rearrangement joins TRBV6-1 to TRBJ1-5, with D uncertain. The CDR3 has 13 residues. From germline, CDR1 is MNHNS and CDR2 SASEGT. Trimming took off 6 bases at V and 4 bases at J, with 10 bases between the two ends. CDR3: CASSPNANQPQHF. DNA of the CDR3: TGTGCCAGCAGCCCGAACGCGAATCAGCCCCAGCATTTT.

At least ten counts were recorded for this clone. The V call is TRBV28, the J call TRBJ2-7; 15 bases agree with TRBD2. Per the germline V gene, CDR1 is MDHEN and CDR2 is SYDVKM. V was clipped by 6 bases and J by 9 bases; unmatched bases: 15. The CDR3 has 17 amino acids. CDR3 coding DNA: TGTGCCAGCAGCGGACAAGGACTAGCGGGAGGGCGGGGTCGGCAGTACTTC. Its protein is CASSGQGLAGGRGRQYF. The whole variable domain, remainder taken from reference TRBV28 and TRBJ2-7, is DVKVTQSSRYLVKRTGEKVFLECVQDMDHENMFWYRQDPGLGLRLIYFSYDVKMKEKGDIPEGYSVSREKKERFSLILESASTNQTSMYLCASSGQGLAGGRGRQYFGPGTRLTVT.

Only a few counts were recorded for this clone. V usage is TRBV12-3 or TRBV12-4 and J usage is TRBJ2-3, with unresolved D. The CDR3 spans 16 residues. The V end lost 3 bases, the J end lost 2 bases, and 15 bases lay between the germline ends. The CDR3 is CASSFVPETNTDTQYF. The CDR3 nucleotides are TGTGCCAGCAGTTTCGTGCCAGAAACTAACACAGATACGCAGTATTTT.

This clone was recorded at least ten times. The identical CDR3 is also encoded by other nucleotide sequences in the sample. J is TRBJ1-4 and V is TRBV7-8, with D unresolved. This CDR3 has 14 residues. The germline V gene has CDR1 SGHVS and CDR2 FQNEAQ. Trimming left V 3 bases short and J 5 bases short, with 10 bases between. The CDR3, as DNA: TGTGCCAGCAGCTTCGGGAGGCTCAATGAAAAACTGTTTTTT. Translation gives CASSFGRLNEKLFF.

This clone was observed at least ten times. This sequence joins TRBV4-3 and TRBJ2-7, with unresolved D. Deletions cut 0 bases from V and 2 bases from J, with 11 bases between. There are 15 residues in the CDR3. The V gene's germline CDR1 is LGHNA and CDR2 YSLEER. Here the CDR3 reads CASSQDRIGTYEQYF. Here the CDR3 DNA reads TGCGCCAGCAGCCAAGATCGGATCGGAACCTACGAGCAGTACTTC.